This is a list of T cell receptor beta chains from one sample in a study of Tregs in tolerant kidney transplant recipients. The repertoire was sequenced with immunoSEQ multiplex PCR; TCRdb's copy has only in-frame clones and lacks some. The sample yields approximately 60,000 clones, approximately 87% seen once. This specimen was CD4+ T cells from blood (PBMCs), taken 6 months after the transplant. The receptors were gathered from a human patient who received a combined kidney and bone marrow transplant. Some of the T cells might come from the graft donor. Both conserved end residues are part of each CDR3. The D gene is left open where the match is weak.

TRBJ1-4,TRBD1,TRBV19,CASSSTGQSNEKLFF
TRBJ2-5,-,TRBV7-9,CASSLAFARALGKTQYF
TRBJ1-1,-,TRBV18,CASSFGFTNTEAFF
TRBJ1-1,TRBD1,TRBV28,CASSLGGAGGEGTEAFF
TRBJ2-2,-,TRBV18,CASSPWTNSNTGELFF
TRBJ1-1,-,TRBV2,CASRLTHQNTEAFF
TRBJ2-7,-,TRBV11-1,CASSLRDVGRYEQYF
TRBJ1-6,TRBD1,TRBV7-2,CASSFSRGQGSPPLHF
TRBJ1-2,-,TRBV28,CASSSGFTYGYTF
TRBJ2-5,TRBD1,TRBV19,CASSILGQGPGETQYF
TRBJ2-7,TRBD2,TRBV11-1,CASSYGTSGVEQYF
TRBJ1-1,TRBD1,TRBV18,CASSPPTGERTEAFF
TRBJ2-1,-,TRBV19,CASSIAVSSYNEQFF
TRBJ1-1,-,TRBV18,CASSLLGASTEAFF
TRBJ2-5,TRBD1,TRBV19,CASSQGTGDNQYF
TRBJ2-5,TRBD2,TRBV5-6,CASSLVIAGQETQYF
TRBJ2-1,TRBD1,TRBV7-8,CATGTGGFNEQFF
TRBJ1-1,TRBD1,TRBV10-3,CAISEPIRTGKTEAFF
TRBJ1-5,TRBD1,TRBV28,CASSRTGLNQPQHF
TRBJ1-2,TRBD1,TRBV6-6,CASSPPLNRGYYGYTF
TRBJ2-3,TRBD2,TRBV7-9,CASSSRGGQRDTQYF
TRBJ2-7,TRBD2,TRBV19,CASGGGGSYEQYF
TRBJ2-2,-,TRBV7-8,CASSSDRNTGELFF
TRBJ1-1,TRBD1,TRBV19,CASSNRGAPTEAFF
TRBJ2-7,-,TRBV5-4,CASSLDVETTIHEQYF